These T cell receptor beta chains were read from a single sample in a study of T cells after yellow fever vaccination. TCRdb called the 5' RACE reads again in MiXCR, with one record for every CDR3 protein. The sample shows roughly 250,000 distinct CDR3 sequences, 10% to 15% of them seen only once. This specimen was CD4+ T cells sorted from PBMCs, taken 45 days after the yellow fever booster vaccination. Receptors originate from a man aged 25 to 40 who received the YFV17D yellow fever vaccine. CDR3s include the opening cysteine and the closing phenylalanine or tryptophan. The D gene is left open where the match is weak. Clone size is not always given. Where it is, it says once, few, many or a class for expanded clones.

j_call,clone_size,d_call,v_call,cdr3_aa,cdr3_nt
TRBJ1-2,.,.,TRBV21-1,CASSPPRGTINYGYTF,TGTGCCAGCAGCCCCCCCCGGGGGACAATTAACTATGGCTACACCTTC
TRBJ2-3,few,TRBD2,TRBV11-3,CASSLTLGTSDTDTQYF,TGTGCCAGCAGCTTGACCCTCGGGACTAGCGATACAGATACGCAGTATTTT
TRBJ2-2,few,.,TRBV9,CASSPRGAGNTGELFF,TGTGCCAGCAGCCCCAGAGGAGCGGGGAACACCGGGGAGCTGTTTTTT
TRBJ2-1,.,.,TRBV10-3,CAISALGEQFF,TGTGCCATCAGTGCCCTCGGTGAGCAGTTCTTC
TRBJ2-1,few,TRBD2,TRBV11-2,CASSPRLAENNEQFF,TGTGCCAGCAGCCCACGACTAGCGGAGAACAATGAGCAGTTCTTC
TRBJ1-1,.,.,TRBV18,CASSPGDTEAFF,TGTGCCAGCTCACCAGGGGACACTGAAGCTTTCTTT
TRBJ2-5,few,.,TRBV7-3,CASSRGPKETQYF,TGTGCCAGCAGCAGAGGGCCCAAAGAGACCCAGTACTTC
TRBJ2-7,.,.,TRBV5-1,CASSLDVRETYEQYF,TGCGCCAGCAGCTTGGATGTACGAGAAACCTACGAGCAGTACTTC
TRBJ2-3,.,TRBD2,TRBV7-8,CASSLRSRTSGRTDTQYF,TGTGCCAGCAGCTTACGGTCCCGGACTAGCGGGAGAACAGATACGCAGTATTTT
TRBJ2-1,few,TRBD1,TRBV7-2,CASSVGQGAYNEQFF,TGTGCCAGCAGCGTTGGACAGGGCGCCTACAATGAGCAGTTCTTC
TRBJ2-7,few,TRBD2,TRBV25-1,CASRASGSYEQYF,TGTGCCAGCAGAGCTAGCGGGAGTTACGAGCAGTACTTC
TRBJ2-2,few,TRBD2,TRBV15,CATFYLGVLAGGRDTGELFF,TGTGCCACCTTCTACTTGGGGGTTCTAGCGGGAGGGCGTGACACCGGGGAGCTGTTTTTT
TRBJ2-1,.,TRBD2,TRBV7-3,CASSLSASGSSEQFF,TGTGCCAGCAGCTTATCGGCTAGCGGGAGTAGTGAGCAGTTCTTC
TRBJ2-1,many,.,TRBV12-3/TRBV12-4,CASSSSNEQFF,TGTGCCAGCAGTTCTTCCAATGAGCAGTTCTTC
TRBJ2-5,few,.,TRBV6-5,CARRETQYF,TGTGCCAGGCGGGAGACCCAGTACTTC
TRBJ2-7,.,TRBD2,TRBV7-2,CASSLASGNNEQYF,TGTGCCAGCAGCTTAGCTAGCGGGAACAACGAGCAGTACTTC
TRBJ2-5,many,.,TRBV18,CASSPVTQETQYF,TGTGCCAGCTCACCTGTAACCCAAGAGACCCAGTACTTC
TRBJ2-7,few,.,TRBV5-1,CASSLLERIYEQYF,TGCGCCAGCAGTCTGTTGGAGAGAATCTACGAGCAGTACTTC
TRBJ1-2,.,.,TRBV7-2,CASSLGPIGLGGYTF,TGTGCCAGCAGCTTAGGGCCAATTGGCCTTGGAGGCTACACCTTC
TRBJ2-1,.,TRBD2,TRBV2,CASSGGLGDVQFF,TGTGCCAGCAGTGGGGGACTAGGGGATGTGCAGTTCTTC
TRBJ2-3,many,.,TRBV5-1,CASSPERARMYF,TGCGCCAGCAGCCCAGAGCGGGCGCGTATGTATTTT
TRBJ2-2,.,.,TRBV5-1,CASSLDRADTGELFF,TGCGCCAGCAGCTTGGACAGGGCCGACACCGGGGAGCTGTTTTTT
TRBJ2-3,.,TRBD2,TRBV6-5,CASSSTSGRATDTQYF,TGTGCCAGCAGTTCCACTAGCGGGAGGGCCACAGATACGCAGTATTTT
TRBJ2-2,.,TRBD2,TRBV7-2,CASSKGRAGGPSGELFF,TGTGCCAGCAGCAAAGGGAGAGCGGGAGGGCCCTCCGGGGAGCTGTTTTTT
TRBJ2-5,many,.,TRBV7-2,CASSLDWGGQETQYF,TGTGCCAGCAGCTTAGATTGGGGCGGCCAAGAGACCCAGTACTTC
TRBJ2-4,.,.,TRBV5-6,CASSLGQKAKNIQYF,TGTGCCAGCAGCTTGGGACAGAAAGCCAAAAACATTCAGTACTTC
TRBJ1-6,few,.,TRBV7-9,CASSLEGSSPLHF,TGTGCCAGCAGCTTGGAGGGTAGTTCACCCCTCCACTTT
TRBJ2-7,few,.,TRBV27,CASSLSWGVAGEQYF,TGTGCCAGCAGTTTATCTTGGGGAGTGGCCGGCGAGCAGTACTTC
TRBJ1-2,few,.,TRBV27,CASSFGQGYGYTF,TGTGCCAGCAGTTTTGGGCAGGGCTATGGCTACACCTTC
TRBJ2-5,.,.,TRBV27,CASTLAGWETQYF,TGTGCCAGCACCCTGGCGGGGTGGGAGACCCAGTACTTC
TRBJ2-7,few,.,TRBV20-1,CSASGGRGPTGRYEQYF,TGCAGTGCTTCGGGTGGTAGAGGGCCGACCGGGCGGTACGAGCAGTACTTC
TRBJ1-4,few,.,TRBV5-1,CASSFRSLAEKLFF,TGCGCCAGCAGCTTCAGGAGTCTGGCTGAAAAACTGTTTTTT
TRBJ1-3,.,.,TRBV7-2,CASSLGAAGNTIYF,TGTGCCAGCAGCTTAGGGGCAGCTGGAAACACCATATATTTT
TRBJ2-4,.,.,TRBV5-6,CASSRAQGVGNIQYF,TGTGCCAGCAGTCGAGCACAGGGAGTGGGAAACATTCAGTACTTC
TRBJ2-2,once,.,TRBV18,CASSPQINANTGELFF,TGTGCCAGCTCACCGCAGATTAACGCGAACACCGGGGAGCTGTTTTTT
TRBJ1-4,.,.,TRBV12-3/TRBV12-4,CASSSSDREKLFF,TGTGCCAGCAGTTCATCCGACCGGGAAAAACTGTTTTTT
TRBJ2-7,few,.,TRBV5-1,CASSLAPGYEQYF,TGCGCCAGCAGCTTGGCCCCAGGATACGAGCAGTACTTC
TRBJ1-3,.,.,TRBV28,CASSFTHTGPHSGNTIYF,TGTGCCAGCAGTTTTACTCACACCGGGCCACACTCTGGAAACACCATATATTTT
TRBJ2-3,.,.,TRBV15,CATSRGLAQITVTQYF,TGTGCCACCAGCAGAGGACTGGCACAGATCACAGTTACGCAGTATTTT
TRBJ2-7,.,.,TRBV7-2,CASSPQRNEQYF,TGTGCCAGCAGCCCCCAGCGGAACGAGCAGTACTTC
TRBJ1-1,few,.,TRBV28,CASSSPGISTEAFF,TGTGCCAGCAGTTCCCCGGGGATCAGCACTGAAGCTTTCTTT
TRBJ2-1,few,.,TRBV12-3/TRBV12-4,CASGRYPYNEQFF,TGTGCCAGCGGACGGTACCCTTACAATGAGCAGTTCTTC
TRBJ2-7,many,.,TRBV7-9,CASKGVGISYEQYF,TGTGCCAGCAAAGGTGTAGGCATTTCCTACGAGCAGTACTTC
TRBJ2-5,few,.,TRBV12-3/TRBV12-4,CASSAQQETQYF,TGTGCCAGCAGTGCCCAACAAGAGACCCAGTACTTC
TRBJ2-7,few,TRBD2,TRBV5-1,CASNPTSGFYEQYF,TGCGCCAGCAATCCAACTAGCGGATTCTACGAGCAGTACTTC
TRBJ2-7,few,TRBD1,TRBV19,CASRPRQGVPYEQYF,TGTGCCAGTAGACCGAGACAGGGGGTACCCTACGAGCAGTACTTC
TRBJ2-7,.,.,TRBV7-2,CASSPAGQPYEQYF,TGTGCCAGCAGCCCTGCGGGCCAGCCCTACGAGCAGTACTTC
TRBJ2-1,.,TRBD2,TRBV4-2,CDSSPLSKTSIHEQFF,TGTGACAGCAGCCCCCTATCCAAGACTAGCATCCATGAGCAGTTCTTC
TRBJ2-3,few,.,TRBV18,CASSPSAEDTQYF,TGTGCCAGCTCACCATCAGCGGAAGATACGCAGTATTTT
TRBJ2-1,.,.,TRBV20-1,CSASGRAGDEQFF,TGCAGTGCTAGCGGGCGGGCCGGGGATGAGCAGTTCTTC
TRBJ2-3,.,.,TRBV11-2,CASSLGGHRTDTQYF,TGTGCCAGCAGCTTAGGAGGTCATCGCACAGATACGCAGTATTTT
TRBJ2-7,.,.,TRBV12-3/TRBV12-4,CASSLVGIEQYF,TGTGCCAGCAGTTTAGTCGGGATCGAGCAGTACTTC
TRBJ2-3,.,TRBD1,TRBV29-1,CSVAGEDRADTDTQYF,TGCAGCGTGGCCGGTGAGGACAGGGCGGACACAGATACGCAGTATTTT
TRBJ2-3,few,.,TRBV21-1,CASSKGGVSTDTQYF,TGTGCCAGCAGCAAAGGTGGGGTTAGCACAGATACGCAGTATTTT
TRBJ2-3,.,.,TRBV7-8,CASSTDRVQGQSPTDTQYF,TGTGCCAGCAGCACCGATAGGGTACAGGGACAATCCCCCACAGATACGCAGTATTTT